A selection of T cell receptor beta chains follows, all from one sample in a study of cytomegalovirus exposure and HLA in healthy donors. The table came from immunoSEQ multiplex PCR; TCRdb's copy has only in-frame clones and leaves some out. This sample carries about 360,000 clones, 70% to 90% of them seen once, and the ten largest clones take approximately 0.8%. The sample comprised PBMCs. These receptors came from a woman younger than 35 in good health and CMV-seronegative. CDR3s include the opening cysteine and the closing phenylalanine or tryptophan. The order of the fields is CDR3 protein, CDR3 DNA, CDR3 length, V gene, J gene, clone size, D gene. A D gene is named only where the DNA matches it firmly. Rows give clone size only sometimes, using once, few, many, or a class for an expanded clone.

CDR3: CATLGANYGYTF
DNA: TGTGCCACCCTAGGGGCTAACTATGGCTACACCTTC
length: 12
V: TRBV6-6
J: TRBJ1-2
size: NA
D: NA

CDR3: CASSIPTSGIRSDEQFF
DNA: TGTGCCAGCAGCATTCCGACTAGCGGGATTAGGTCGGATGAGCAGTTCTTC
length: 17
V: TRBV7-2
J: TRBJ2-1
size: NA
D: TRBD2

CDR3: CASSLGSGTGMNQPQHF
DNA: TGTGCCAGCAGCTTAGGGAGCGGGACAGGGATGAACCAGCCCCAGCATTTT
length: 17
V: TRBV11-2
J: TRBJ1-5
size: once
D: TRBD1

CDR3: CASSFGLAGGNEQFF
DNA: TGTGCCAGCAGTTTTGGACTAGCGGGAGGGAATGAGCAGTTCTTC
length: 15
V: TRBV28
J: TRBJ2-1
size: NA
D: TRBD2

CDR3: CASGLVRGQGVPIKSSYNEQFF
DNA: TGTGCTAGTGGTTTGGTACGGGGACAGGGGGTACCGATCAAGAGCTCCTACAATGAGCAGTTCTTC
length: 22
V: TRBV12-5
J: TRBJ2-1
size: NA
D: TRBD1

CDR3: CASSEVDRGEQYF
DNA: TGTGCCAGCAGTGAAGTAGACAGGGGCGAGCAGTACTTC
length: 13
V: TRBV6-1
J: TRBJ2-7
size: NA
D: TRBD1

CDR3: CASSVVGLGRTDTQYF
DNA: TGTGCCAGCAGCGTAGTCGGCCTCGGGAGGACAGATACGCAGTATTTT
length: 16
V: TRBV9
J: TRBJ2-3
size: NA
D: TRBD2

CDR3: CASSPTGGSYEQYF
DNA: TGCGCCAGCAGCCCGACAGGGGGTTCCTACGAGCAGTACTTC
length: 14
V: TRBV5-1
J: TRBJ2-7
size: NA
D: TRBD1

CDR3: CSVEGGKRAFF
DNA: TGCAGCGTTGAAGGAGGGAAGAGGGCTTTCTTT
length: 11
V: TRBV29-1
J: TRBJ1-1
size: once
D: NA

CDR3: CASSLQIGGGEQYF
DNA: TGTGCCAGCAGTTTACAGATTGGGGGGGGCGAGCAGTACTTC
length: 14
V: TRBV27
J: TRBJ2-7
size: once
D: TRBD2

CDR3: CASSDQAAYGYTF
DNA: TGTGCCAGCAGTGATCAGGCAGCCTATGGCTACACCTTC
length: 13
V: TRBV2
J: TRBJ1-2
size: few
D: NA

CDR3: CASGKGLSYEQYF
DNA: TGTGCCAGCGGAAAGGGACTATCCTACGAGCAGTACTTC
length: 13
V: TRBV6-1
J: TRBJ2-7
size: NA
D: TRBD2

CDR3: CSVDGDWVAGDGTYNEQFF
DNA: TGCAGCGTTGATGGTGATTGGGTAGCGGGGGATGGTACCTACAATGAGCAGTTCTTC
length: 19
V: TRBV29-1
J: TRBJ2-1
size: once
D: TRBD2

CDR3: CASSTHRAGPQHF
DNA: TGTGCCAGCAGTACTCACAGGGCCGGGCCCCAGCATTTT
length: 13
V: TRBV27
J: TRBJ1-5
size: NA
D: NA

CDR3: CASSAGRGSYNEQFF
DNA: TGTGCCAGCAGCGCGGGGCGGGGCTCCTACAATGAGCAGTTCTTC
length: 15
V: TRBV9
J: TRBJ2-1
size: NA
D: NA

CDR3: CASSGTGRFQPQHF
DNA: TGTGCCAGCAGCGGGACAGGGAGGTTTCAGCCCCAGCATTTT
length: 14
V: TRBV6-5
J: TRBJ1-5
size: NA
D: TRBD1

CDR3: CSVRGDSTDTQYF
DNA: TGCAGCGTTCGGGGGGATAGCACAGATACGCAGTATTTT
length: 13
V: TRBV29-1
J: TRBJ2-3
size: NA
D: TRBD2

CDR3: CASSSRDYGYTF
DNA: TGTGCCAGCAGTTCTCGAGATTATGGCTACACCTTC
length: 12
V: TRBV6-6
J: TRBJ1-2
size: once
D: NA

CDR3: CAWYMTDTQYF
DNA: TGTGCCTGGTATATGACAGATACGCAGTATTTT
length: 11
V: TRBV30
J: TRBJ2-3
size: NA
D: NA

CDR3: CASSLGLAETQYF
DNA: TGCGCCAGCAGCTTGGGACTAGCGGAGACCCAGTACTTC
length: 13
V: TRBV5-1
J: TRBJ2-5
size: NA
D: TRBD2

CDR3: CASSGGSAYEQYF
DNA: TGTGCCAGCAGTGGAGGCTCAGCTTACGAGCAGTACTTC
length: 13
V: TRBV6-1
J: TRBJ2-7
size: NA
D: NA

CDR3: CASSPTPSYEQYF
DNA: TGTGCCAGCAGTCCGACACCCTCGTACGAGCAGTACTTC
length: 13
V: TRBV13
J: TRBJ2-7
size: NA
D: NA

CDR3: CASRKNTGRFF
DNA: TGTGCCAGCAGGAAAAATACAGGGAGGTTTTTT
length: 11
V: TRBV2
J: TRBJ1-4
size: NA
D: NA

CDR3: CASSFPGGGTDTQYF
DNA: TGTGCCAGCAGTTTTCCGGGAGGGGGCACAGATACGCAGTATTTT
length: 15
V: TRBV28
J: TRBJ2-3
size: NA
D: TRBD2

CDR3: CASSLGVIDGGTDTQYF
DNA: TGTGCCAGCAGCTTGGGAGTCATCGACGGGGGCACAGATACGCAGTATTTT
length: 17
V: TRBV5-4
J: TRBJ2-3
size: NA
D: NA

CDR3: CASSYSSADTQYF
DNA: TGTGCCAGCAGTTACTCCTCTGCAGATACGCAGTATTTT
length: 13
V: TRBV6-5
J: TRBJ2-3
size: NA
D: NA

CDR3: CAWREARGPYNEQFF
DNA: TGTGCCTGGAGAGAAGCAAGGGGTCCCTACAATGAGCAGTTCTTC
length: 15
V: TRBV30
J: TRBJ2-1
size: NA
D: NA

CDR3: CASSQGLAGAPETQYF
DNA: TGCGCCAGCAGCCAAGGCTTGGCAGGGGCCCCGGAGACCCAGTACTTC
length: 16
V: TRBV4-1
J: TRBJ2-5
size: NA
D: NA

CDR3: CASSLRDRGPANTGELFF
DNA: TGTGCCAGCAGTTTAAGAGACAGGGGGCCCGCGAACACCGGGGAGCTGTTTTTT
length: 18
V: TRBV27
J: TRBJ2-2
size: NA
D: TRBD1

CDR3: CASSEILAVPYNEQFF
DNA: TGTGCCAGCAGTGAAATACTAGCGGTACCCTACAATGAGCAGTTCTTC
length: 16
V: TRBV2
J: TRBJ2-1
size: NA
D: TRBD2

CDR3: CASSSEFTNEKLFF
DNA: TGTGCCAGCAGTTCAGAATTTACTAATGAAAAACTGTTTTTT
length: 14
V: TRBV27
J: TRBJ1-4
size: NA
D: NA

CDR3: CASSLYAAPEKLFF
DNA: TGTGCCAGCAGTTTATACGCGGCACCCGAAAAACTGTTTTTT
length: 14
V: TRBV28
J: TRBJ1-4
size: NA
D: NA

CDR3: CASSFAGGSYEQYF
DNA: TGTGCCAGCAGCTTCGCAGGGGGCAGCTACGAGCAGTACTTC
length: 14
V: TRBV5-5
J: TRBJ2-7
size: NA
D: TRBD1

CDR3: CASTQGLAGGKPYNEQFF
DNA: TGTGCCAGCACCCAGGGACTAGCGGGAGGCAAACCCTACAATGAGCAGTTCTTC
length: 18
V: TRBV7-2
J: TRBJ2-1
size: once
D: TRBD2

CDR3: CASSAGLAGGNEQFF
DNA: TGTGCCAGCAGCGCCGGACTAGCGGGGGGAAATGAGCAGTTCTTC
length: 15
V: TRBV4-2
J: TRBJ2-1
size: NA
D: TRBD2

CDR3: CASSSSGTGGAYNEQFF
DNA: TGTGCCAGCAGTTCCTCCGGGACAGGGGGCGCCTACAATGAGCAGTTCTTC
length: 17
V: TRBV27
J: TRBJ2-1
size: NA
D: TRBD1

CDR3: CASSQLPKGGSGNTIYF
DNA: TGTGCCAGCAGCCAACTGCCAAAGGGAGGGTCTGGAAACACCATATATTTT
length: 17
V: TRBV4-2
J: TRBJ1-3
size: NA
D: NA

CDR3: CASSLGRQGEGGYTF
DNA: TGTGCCAGCAGCTTGGGAAGGCAGGGGGAAGGTGGCTACACCTTC
length: 15
V: TRBV5-8
J: TRBJ1-2
size: NA
D: TRBD1

CDR3: CASSLGLRESTGELFF
DNA: TGTGCCAGCAGCTTAGGACTCAGGGAAAGCACCGGGGAGCTGTTTTTT
length: 16
V: TRBV7-9
J: TRBJ2-2
size: NA
D: NA

CDR3: CASSEGRLAGGSLPPSTDTQYF
DNA: TGTGCCAGCAGTGAAGGTCGGCTAGCGGGGGGTTCACTACCCCCTAGCACAGATACGCAGTATTTT
length: 22
V: TRBV6-1
J: TRBJ2-3
size: NA
D: TRBD2

CDR3: CAWSEGAALHF
DNA: TGTGCCTGGAGTGAGGGAGCGGCCCTCCACTTT
length: 11
V: TRBV30
J: TRBJ1-6
size: NA
D: NA

CDR3: CASSRGLFNEQFF
DNA: TGTGCCAGCAGCAGGGGACTATTTAATGAGCAGTTCTTC
length: 13
V: TRBV5-8
J: TRBJ2-1
size: NA
D: TRBD2

CDR3: CASSLTSGIGNEQYF
DNA: TGTGCCAGCAGTCTTACTAGCGGGATAGGGAACGAGCAGTACTTC
length: 15
V: TRBV27
J: TRBJ2-7
size: NA
D: TRBD2

CDR3: CASSGTSGHNEQFF
DNA: TGTGCCAGCTCGGGGACTAGCGGGCACAATGAGCAGTTCTTC
length: 14
V: TRBV18
J: TRBJ2-1
size: NA
D: TRBD2

CDR3: CASSYGTDHTF
DNA: TGTGCCAGCAGCTACGGGACAGATCACACCTTC
length: 11
V: TRBV5-4
J: TRBJ1-2
size: NA
D: TRBD1

CDR3: CASAPGGSYEQYF
DNA: TGTGCCAGCGCCCCCGGAGGGTCCTACGAGCAGTACTTC
length: 13
V: TRBV27
J: TRBJ2-7
size: NA
D: NA

CDR3: CASSYSKGGNGYTF
DNA: TGTGCCAGCAGTTACTCGAAAGGGGGTAATGGCTACACCTTC
length: 14
V: TRBV6-5
J: TRBJ1-2
size: NA
D: NA